A single sample gave rise to the 14 T cell receptor beta chains below, sequenced in a study of blood T cell repertoires in COVID-19. Produced via immunoSEQ multiplex PCR; TCRdb's table is partial and in-frame only. The table records some 140,000 clones, 84% of them present only once. Sequenced sample: peripheral blood. These receptors were obtained from a woman aged 80 or over with acute or convalescent COVID-19.

The chain employs TRBV6-6 and TRBJ2-1, with 14 bases lining up with TRBD2. V was clipped by 8 bases and J by 6 bases; unmatched bases: 6. The CDR3 totals 15 residues. Germline V CDR1 and CDR2: MNHNY, SVGAGI (reference sequence). This chain's CDR3 is CASRLGLAGGNEQFF. In DNA, the CDR3 is TGTGCCAGCCGACTCGGACTAGCGGGGGGCAATGAGCAGTTCTTC.

The J gene is TRBJ1-1, the V gene TRBV11-2; D unclear. CDR1 SGHAT and CDR2 FQNNGV come from the germline V gene. This CDR3 spans 14 amino acids. V lost 3 bases to trimming and J lost 0 bases, with 8 bases between them. This CDR3 reads CASSFELLNTEAFF. CDR3 in DNA: TGTGCCAGCAGCTTCGAACTGCTGAACACTGAAGCTTTCTTT.

This clone was observed a single time. V usage is TRBV7-2 and J usage is TRBJ2-3; D ambiguous. V shed 1 base and J shed 1 base, with 12 bases lying between them. From germline, CDR1 is SGHTA and CDR2 FQGNSA. This CDR3 is 16 amino acids long. CDR3 loop: CASSLEARPRTDTQYF. CDR3 coding DNA: TGTGCCAGCAGCTTAGAGGCTAGACCTCGCACAGATACGCAGTATTTT.

This clone showed up just a few times. The rearrangement uses TRBV5-8 and TRBJ1-4, with D uncertain. The V and J ends lost 5 bases and 2 bases respectively, with 16 bases between them. This CDR3 is 16 amino acids long. Germline-derived CDR1 and CDR2 are SGHTS and YDEGEE. CDR3 amino acids: CASSRDFGVTNEKLFF. In nucleotides, the CDR3 is TGTGCCAGCAGTCGGGATTTCGGTGTGACTAATGAAAAACTGTTTTTT.

The chain recombines TRBV27 with TRBJ2-4, with D perhaps matching TRBD2 (6 bases). The V gene lost 5 bases and the J gene lost 7 bases, with 12 bases spanning the gap. Germline lookup yields CDR1 MNHEY and CDR2 SMNVEV (reference sequence). This CDR3 has 13 amino acids. CDR3 in amino acids: CASSPEGRNIQYF. DNA of the CDR3: TGTGCCAGCAGTCCAGAGGGGAGGAACATTCAGTACTTC.

The rearrangement links TRBV5-8 to TRBJ1-2; 7 nucleotides agree with TRBD1. The CDR3 contains 15 residues. Germline CDR1 SGHTS, CDR2 YDEGEE. V was pared by 1 base and J by 4 bases, with 7 bases of the junction left unmatched. The CDR3 protein is CASSLNGDSLYGYTF. DNA of the CDR3: TGTGCCAGCAGCTTGAACGGGGACAGCCTCTATGGCTACACCTTC.

The rearrangement uses TRBV11-2 and TRBJ2-1; 9 bases line up with TRBD1. V dropped 5 bases and J dropped 2; count of bases not matched to a gene: 7. This CDR3 contains 16 residues. CDR1 and CDR2 from the germline V gene are SGHAT and FQNNGV. This CDR3 is CASSLTDRGAYNEQFF. The CDR3, as DNA: TGTGCCAGCAGCCTCACGGACAGGGGCGCCTACAATGAGCAGTTCTTC.

The V and J genes are TRBV3-1 (or the pseudogene TRBV3-2) and TRBJ1-1, with D perhaps matching TRBD1 (6 bases). The CDR3 has 15 amino acids. CDR1 and CDR2 from the germline V gene are LGHDT and YNNKEL (reference sequence). V was trimmed by 0 bases and J by 4 bases, leaving 12 bases between them. Written as DNA, the CDR3 is TGTGCCAGCAGCCAAGAATTACAGGGATTCACTGAAGCTTTCTTT. Translated: CASSQELQGFTEAFF.

The chain is built from TRBV5-1 and TRBJ2-7, with TRBD2 matching 7 bases. The CDR3 contains 15 residues. Germline V lookup: CDR1 SGHRS, CDR2 YFSETQ. Trimming removed 4 bases from V and 9 bases from J; junction bases left unmatched: 16. In DNA, the CDR3 is TGCGCCAGCAGCCCTCCCGGACTAGAACATTCTGGGCAGTACTTC. It codes for CASSPPGLEHSGQYF.

This clone was recorded only once. This rearrangement joins TRBV9 to TRBJ2-1; TRBD2 is a possible D gene (5 bases). This CDR3 region has 15 residues. V was clipped by 0 bases and J by 6 bases, with 13 bases between them. CDR1 SGDLS and CDR2 YYNGEE come from the germline V gene. The CDR3 DNA sequence: TGTGCCAGCAGCGTAGTGGCGGGCCGGGGCAATGAGCAGTTCTTC. Its translation is CASSVVAGRGNEQFF.

The V call is TRBV19, the J call TRBJ2-1; 10 nucleotides agree with TRBD1. V shed 6 bases and J 5 bases; nucleotides not matched to a gene: 10. This CDR3 is 16 amino acids long. CDR1 and CDR2 (germline): LNHDA, SQIVND (reference sequence). CDR3 coding DNA: TGTGCCAGTAGGCGACAGGGGGCGCGTAGGGACAATGAGCAGTTCTTC. Translated: CASRRQGARRDNEQFF.

The chain couples TRBV5-1 to TRBJ2-3, with 13 bases that match TRBD2. The V gene end was trimmed by 2 bases and the J gene end by 1 base; junction bases not matched to a gene: 10. The germline V gene has CDR1 SGHRS and CDR2 YFSETQ. The CDR3 extends over 19 amino acids. The CDR3 spells CASSFGGLAGRWGTDTQYF. CDR3 bases: TGCGCCAGCAGCTTCGGGGGACTAGCGGGAAGATGGGGCACAGATACGCAGTATTTT.

This clone was counted many times. The chain couples TRBV12-5 to TRBJ2-3; D possibly corresponds to TRBD1 (6 bases). V gave up 5 bases and J gave up 0 bases, with 12 bases separating them. The CDR3 has 15 residues. Germline values: CDR1 LGHNT, CDR2 FRNRAP. The chain's CDR3 is CASGEGVSSTDTQYF. CDR3 DNA sequence: TGTGCTAGTGGTGAGGGGGTTTCTAGCACAGATACGCAGTATTTT.

V gene TRBV18 combines with J gene TRBJ1-5; D is possibly TRBD1 (5 bases). V gave up 2 bases and J gave up 2 bases, with 7 bases separating them. Germline V CDR1 and CDR2: KGHSH, LQKENI. The CDR3 loop spans 14 amino acids. CDR3 coding DNA: TGTGCCAGCTCACCAGGGGCCGGCAATCAGCCCCAGCATTTT. Translation gives CASSPGAGNQPQHF.